Included here is one TCR beta chain sequence, with context. Method: immunoSEQ multiplex PCR; TCRdb's copy keeps in-frame clones and lacks some. The table records 150,000 to 200,000 clones, less than 95% of them present only once. The data belong to a study of cytomegalovirus exposure and HLA in healthy donors. V lost 3 bases and J lost 5, with 17 bases in between. Per germline, CDR1 PRHDT and CDR2 FYEKMQ (reference sequence). The CDR3 runs 15 residues. The TCR comes from a woman between 18 and 29 years old in good health and CMV-seropositive. Material: PBMCs. V gene TRBV13 combines with J gene TRBJ2-7; D is possibly TRBD2 (5 bases). This CDR3 is CASSLAKGVVNEQYF. Written as DNA, the CDR3 is TGTGCCAGCAGCTTGGCTAAGGGAGTTGTAAACGAGCAGTACTTC.